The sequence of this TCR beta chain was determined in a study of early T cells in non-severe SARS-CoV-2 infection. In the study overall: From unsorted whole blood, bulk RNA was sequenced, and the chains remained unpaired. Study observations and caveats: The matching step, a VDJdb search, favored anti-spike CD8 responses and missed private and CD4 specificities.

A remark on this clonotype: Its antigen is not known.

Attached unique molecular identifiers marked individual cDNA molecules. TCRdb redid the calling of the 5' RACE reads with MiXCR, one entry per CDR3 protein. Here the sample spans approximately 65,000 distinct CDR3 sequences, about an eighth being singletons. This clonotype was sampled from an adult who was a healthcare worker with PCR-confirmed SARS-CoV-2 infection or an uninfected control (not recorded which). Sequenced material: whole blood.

The chain's CDR3 is CASRNLAGGPGDTQYF. In DNA, the CDR3 is TGTGCCAGCAGGAACCTAGCGGGGGGGCCTGGGGATACGCAGTATTTT. The J gene is TRBJ2-3, the V gene TRBV2, with TRBD2 identical over 12 bases. The V gene end was trimmed by 6 bases and the J gene end by 6 bases; junction bases not matched to a gene: 10. This CDR3 region has 16 residues. Germline V gene data show CDR1 as SNHLY and CDR2 as FYNNEI. Complete variable domain (other parts from reference TRBV2 and TRBJ2-3): EPEVTQTPSHQVTQMGQEVILRCVPISNHLYFYWYRQILGQKVEFLVSFYNNEISEKSEIFDDQFSVERPDGSNFTLKIRSTKLEDSAMYFCASRNLAGGPGDTQYFGPGTRLTVL.